The 17 T cell receptor beta chains in this list originate from one sample, sequenced in a study of control samples from healthy donors and cancer patients. Sequencing was performed with immunoSEQ multiplex PCR; in TCRdb, only in-frame clones are kept and a portion is missing. The sample includes about 130,000 clones, 90% of them seen just once. The sample comprised blood. These receptors were obtained from a man aged 18 to 29 in good health.

The V call is TRBV2, the J call TRBJ2-7; the D call may be TRBD1 or TRBD2 (5 bases each). The CDR3 loop spans 15 amino acids. Per the germline V gene, CDR1 is SNHLY and CDR2 is FYNNEI. Trimming took off 5 bases at V and 7 bases at J, with 21 bases between the two ends. CDR3 in amino acids: CASSIRDVATGEQYV. The CDR3 coding sequence is TGTGCCAGCAGTATCCGGGACGTAGCCACGGGGGAGCAGTACGTC.

This clone was seen a single time. The J gene is TRBJ1-4, the V gene TRBV6-2 or TRBV6-3; D gene unclear. V was shortened by 4 bases and J by 8 bases, with 14 bases between the two germline ends. From germline, CDR1 is MNHEY and CDR2 SVGEGT. The CDR3 is made up of 14 amino acids. The CDR3 DNA is TGTGCCAGCAGTTTTGTGAGGCCTTCCGAAAAACTGTTTTTT. Protein product: CASSFVRPSEKLFF.

This clone was recorded only once. The CDR3 loop reads CAWGRTSETDTQYF. The CDR3, as DNA: TGTGCCTGGGGTCGGACTAGCGAAACAGATACGCAGTATTTT. The V and J genes are TRBV30 and TRBJ2-3, with 9 bases identical to TRBD2. V was clipped by 5 bases and J by 3 bases; unmatched bases: 6. Germline assignment: CDR1 GTSNPN and CDR2 SVGIG (reference sequence). The CDR3 spans 14 residues.

The rearrangement uses TRBV7-6 and TRBJ2-3; 10 bases match TRBD2. Looked up from germline, CDR1 is SGHVS and CDR2 is FNYEAQ. This CDR3 contains 15 residues. J gave up 2 bases and V 3 bases, and 2 bases lay outside the gene matches. The CDR3: CASSLTSGPTDTQYF. CDR3 coding DNA: TGTGCCAGCAGCTTGACTAGCGGGCCCACAGATACGCAGTATTTT.

The chain recombines TRBV14 with TRBJ2-1; possible D gene TRBD1, 6 bases. CDR1 and CDR2 from the germline V gene are SGHDN and FVKESK. The CDR3 has 15 amino acids. Deletions cut 4 bases from V and 6 bases from J, with 16 bases between. The CDR3 sequence is CASSLYRVAGNEQFF. The CDR3 nucleotides read TGTGCCAGCAGCCTCTACAGGGTTGCGGGCAATGAGCAGTTCTTC. Supplemented by reference TRBV14 and TRBJ2-1, the full variable domain reads EAGVTQFPSHSVIEKGQTVTLRCDPISGHDNLYWYRRVMGKEIKFLLHFVKESKQDESGMPNNRFLAERTGGTYSTLKVQPAELEDSGVYFCASSLYRVAGNEQFFGPGTRLTVL.

This clone was found once. The rearrangement links TRBV19 to TRBJ1-5; TRBD1 might be the D (6 bases). The V end was cut by 0 bases, the J end by 4 bases, with 10 bases between. Germline V gene data show CDR1 as LNHDA and CDR2 as SQIVND (reference sequence). The CDR3 length is 15 residues. This CDR3 reads CASSIEGGENQPQHF. The CDR3, as DNA: TGTGCCAGTAGTATAGAAGGGGGTGAGAATCAGCCCCAGCATTTT.

This clone was observed a single time. The chain recombines TRBV12-3 or TRBV12-4 with TRBJ2-7, with TRBD2 as a possible D gene (6 bases). V lost 6 bases and J 3 bases, leaving 12 bases between the germline ends. The CDR3 consists of 13 residues. The CDR3 nucleotides read TGTGCCAGCAGGCGGGACTCCTACTACGAGCAGTACTTC. Protein sequence: CASRRDSYYEQYF.

The V and J genes are TRBV19 and TRBJ1-3, with TRBD1 as a possible D gene (5 bases). Germline V lookup: CDR1 LNHDA, CDR2 SQIVND (reference sequence). The germline V and J ends were trimmed by 2 bases and 2 bases, with 7 bases remaining between them. This CDR3 has 14 residues. The CDR3 reads CASSIQGAGNTIYF. The CDR3 DNA is TGTGCCAGTAGTATACAGGGTGCTGGAAACACCATATATTTT.

CDR3: CATSDPGQGLEYGYTF. In nucleotides, the CDR3 is TGTGCCACCAGTGATCCAGGACAGGGGTTAGAATATGGCTACACCTTC. The chain recombines TRBV24-1 with TRBJ1-2; the match to TRBD1 covers 9 bases. V lost 3 bases to trimming and J lost 5 bases; unmatched junction nucleotides: 9. The CDR3 is 16 residues long. Germline-derived CDR1 and CDR2 are KGHDR and SFDVKD.

This clone was counted only a few times. The gene calls are TRBV2 and TRBJ1-5; the D is unclear. Germline-derived CDR1 and CDR2 are SNHLY and FYNNEI. V lost 7 bases and J 0 bases, leaving 4 bases between the germline ends. The CDR3 consists of 12 residues. CDR3 coding DNA: TGTGCCAGCAAGAATAGCAATCAGCCCCAGCATTTT. As protein: CASKNSNQPQHF.

V and J are TRBV30 and TRBJ2-5; D may correspond to TRBD1 or TRBD2 (5 bases each). CDR1 GTSNPN and CDR2 SVGIG come from the germline V gene (reference sequence). This CDR3 spans 13 amino acids. Deletions cut 5 bases from V and 4 bases from J, with 14 bases between. The CDR3 nucleotides read TGTGCCTGGCAGAGGGGCCATAGAGAGACCCAGTACTTC. Amino acids: CAWQRGHRETQYF.

This chain links TRBV27 with TRBJ2-7; a possible D gene is TRBD1 (5 bases). V was trimmed by 4 bases and J by 3 bases, leaving 13 bases between them. The V gene's germline CDR1 is MNHEY and CDR2 SMNVEV (reference sequence). The CDR3 contains 14 residues. The CDR3 loop reads CASSSAGMIYEQYF. In nucleotides, the CDR3 is TGTGCCAGCAGTTCTGCAGGGATGATCTACGAGCAGTACTTC.

The CDR3, as DNA: TGTGCCAGCATGCTAATAGGGTCTTATAATTCACCCCTCCACTTT. It specifies CASMLIGSYNSPLHF. The chain links TRBV27 to TRBJ1-6; D gene unclear. This CDR3 is 15 amino acids long. Deletions cut 7 bases from V and 4 bases from J, with 14 bases between. Germline V gives CDR1 MNHEY, CDR2 SMNVEV (reference sequence).

The chain uses TRBV11-3 and TRBJ2-5, with D perhaps TRBD2 (7 bases). This CDR3 is 14 amino acids long. Germline V lookup: CDR1 SGHNT, CDR2 YENEEA. Trimming removed 5 bases at V and 6 bases at J, with 16 bases between. Here the CDR3 reads CASSPLGGGQTQYF. The DNA of the CDR3 is TGTGCCAGCAGCCCCCTAGGGGGGGGGCAGACCCAGTACTTC.

This clone turned up a few times. V is TRBV7-3 and J is TRBJ1-5; D not certain. The CDR3 has 12 residues. The germline CDR1 and CDR2 sequences are SGHTA and FQGTGA. V was pared by 4 bases and J by 5 bases, with 6 bases between. CDR3 region: CASSYGDQPQHF. The CDR3 DNA reads as TGTGCCAGCAGCTACGGGGATCAGCCCCAGCATTTT. The variable domain in full, with the rest retrieved from reference TRBV7-3 and TRBJ1-5, is GAGVSQTPSNKVTEKGKYVELRCDPISGHTALYWYRQSLGQGPEFLIYFQGTGAADDSGLPNDRFFAVRPEGSVSTLKIQRTERGDSAVYLCASSYGDQPQHFGDGTRLSIL.

V and J are TRBV5-4 and TRBJ2-3, with 7 positions matching TRBD2. This CDR3 has 17 residues. The ends lost 0 bases at V and 0 bases at J; junction bases unmatched: 7. The germline CDR1 and CDR2 sequences are SGHNT and YYREEE (reference sequence). The CDR3 loop is CASSLVREAQSTDTQYF. Here the CDR3 DNA reads TGTGCCAGCAGCTTGGTCCGGGAGGCCCAAAGCACAGATACGCAGTATTTT. The whole variable domain, filled in from reference TRBV5-4 and TRBJ2-3, reads ETGVTQSPTHLIKTRGQQVTLRCSSQSGHNTVSWYQQALGQGPQFIFQYYREEENGRGNFPPRFSGLQFPNYSSELNVNALELDDSALYLCASSLVREAQSTDTQYFGPGTRLTVL.

V is TRBV16 and J is TRBJ1-2; 12 positions agree with TRBD1. This CDR3 has 18 amino acids. J was trimmed by 4 bases and V by 3 bases; bases with no gene match: 12. Germline V CDR1 and CDR2: KGHSY, FQNENV. The CDR3 reads CASSHRDRGLAPAYGYTF. As DNA, the CDR3 is TGTGCCAGCAGCCATCGGGACAGGGGGCTCGCGCCAGCCTATGGCTACACCTTC. The full variable domain, with the rest looked up from reference TRBV16 and TRBJ1-2, is GEEVAQTPKHLVRGEGQKAKLYCAPIKGHSYVFWYQQVLKNEFKFLISFQNENVFDETGMPKERFSAKCLPNSPCSLEIQATKLEDSAVYFCASSHRDRGLAPAYGYTFGSGTRLTVV.